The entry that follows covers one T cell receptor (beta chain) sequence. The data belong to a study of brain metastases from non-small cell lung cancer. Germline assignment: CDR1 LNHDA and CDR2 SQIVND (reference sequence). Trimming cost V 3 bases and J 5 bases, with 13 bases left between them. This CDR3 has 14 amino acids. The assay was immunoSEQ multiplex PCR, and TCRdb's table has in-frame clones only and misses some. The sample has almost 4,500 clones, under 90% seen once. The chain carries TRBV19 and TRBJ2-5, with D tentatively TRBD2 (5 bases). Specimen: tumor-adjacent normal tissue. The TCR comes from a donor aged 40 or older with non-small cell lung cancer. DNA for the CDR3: TGTGCCAGTAGTATTACTAGTCCCGCGGAGACCCAGTACTTC. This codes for CASSITSPAETQYF.